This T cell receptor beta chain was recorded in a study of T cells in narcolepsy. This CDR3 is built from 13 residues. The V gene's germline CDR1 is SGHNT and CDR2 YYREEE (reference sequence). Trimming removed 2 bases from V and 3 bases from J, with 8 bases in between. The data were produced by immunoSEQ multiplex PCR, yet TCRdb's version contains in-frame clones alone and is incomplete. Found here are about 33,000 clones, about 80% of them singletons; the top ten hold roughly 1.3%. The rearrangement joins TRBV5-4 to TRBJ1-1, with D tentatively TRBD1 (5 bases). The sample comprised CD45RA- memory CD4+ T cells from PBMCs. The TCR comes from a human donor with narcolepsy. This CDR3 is CASSFQGHTEAFF. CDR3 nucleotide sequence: TGTGCCAGCAGCTTCCAGGGCCACACTGAAGCTTTCTTT. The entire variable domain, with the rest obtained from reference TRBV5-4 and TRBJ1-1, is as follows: ETGVTQSPTHLIKTRGQQVTLRCSSQSGHNTVSWYQQALGQGPQFIFQYYREEENGRGNFPPRFSGLQFPNYSSELNVNALELDDSALYLCASSFQGHTEAFFGQGTRLTVV.